Shown below are 26 T cell receptor beta chains from a single sample sequenced in a study of T cell changes during pregnancy in multiple sclerosis. Clones were sequenced by immunoSEQ multiplex PCR, and TCRdb holds only the in-frame ones, with some missing. The sample lists around 77,000 clones; 91% were seen once. This material consisted of peripheral blood, taken in the third trimester of pregnancy. These receptors were collected from a female donor in good health, enrolled as a control in a pregnancy study.

The chain carries TRBV5-1 and TRBJ2-7, with D possibly matching TRBD1 (6 bases). This CDR3 is 12 amino acids long. V lost 3 bases and J 5 bases, leaving 9 bases between the germline ends. CDR1 is SGHRS and CDR2 is YFSETQ in the germline V gene. The CDR3 is CASSSAGDEQYF. The CDR3 nucleotides read TGCGCCAGCAGCTCCGCAGGGGACGAGCAGTACTTC.

The rearrangement uses TRBV19 and TRBJ1-5, with D perhaps TRBD1 (5 bases). The CDR3 is 13 residues long. Trimming cost V 9 bases and J 4 bases, with 13 bases left between them. Germline loops: CDR1 LNHDA, CDR2 SQIVND (reference sequence). In nucleotides, the CDR3 is TGTGCCAGCCAAACGGGGGGGAATCAGCCCCAGCATTTT. Translated: CASQTGGNQPQHF.

The chain is built from TRBV2 and TRBJ1-2; 7 nucleotides align to TRBD1. The CDR3 spans 13 residues. CDR1 and CDR2 from the germline V gene are SNHLY and FYNNEI. The V and J ends lost 7 bases and 7 bases, in that order; junction bases with no gene match: 9. CDR3 protein: CASTVDRFGGYTF. CDR3 sequence (DNA): TGTGCCAGCACGGTGGACAGGTTCGGTGGCTACACCTTC.

The chain couples TRBV4-1 to TRBJ2-1; D not certain. V gave up 1 base and J gave up 5 bases, with 6 bases separating them. The CDR3 is made up of 13 amino acids. The germline gives CDR1 MGHRA, CDR2 YSYEKL. CDR3 DNA: TGCGCCAGCAGCCAAGTAGAGGACAATGAGCAGTTCTTC. This sequence encodes CASSQVEDNEQFF.

The chain is built from TRBV29-1 and TRBJ2-1; TRBD1 agrees at 8 bases. Germline values: CDR1 SQVTM, CDR2 ANQGSEA. The trim removed 6 bases at V and 3 bases at J, leaving 13 bases unmatched. The CDR3 is 16 residues long. CDR3 sequence reads: CSVVTLQGDVYNEQFF. The CDR3 region has the DNA TGCAGCGTCGTGACATTACAGGGGGATGTCTACAATGAGCAGTTCTTC.

The CDR3 DNA reads TGTGCCATCGGGGCGGGGGTTATGAACACTGAAGCTTTCTTT. Its protein product is CAIGAGVMNTEAFF. This chain links TRBV10-3 with TRBJ1-1, with D possibly matching TRBD1 (5 bases). Germline CDR1 reads ENHRY; CDR2 reads SYGVKD. Trimming took off 8 bases at V and 0 bases at J, with 13 bases between the two ends. The length of the CDR3 is 14 residues.

The rearrangement uses TRBV6-1 and TRBJ1-4, with TRBD1 identical over 8 bases. Per the germline V gene, CDR1 is MNHNS and CDR2 is SASEGT. The V segment lost 4 bases and the J segment 5 bases; nucleotides outside the gene matches: 3. The CDR3 extends over 14 amino acids. The CDR3 DNA follows: TGTGCCAGCAGTGTCGGGACAGGAAATGAAAAACTGTTTTTT. Its translation: CASSVGTGNEKLFF.

This chain links TRBV18 with TRBJ2-3, with 7 nucleotides matching TRBD2. The CDR3 runs to 15 residues. The germline V gene has CDR1 KGHSH and CDR2 LQKENI. Unmatched junction bases numbered 3, after V lost 3 bases and J lost 0 bases. The CDR3 bases are TGTGCCAGCTCACCTCTAGCGGTTAGCACAGATACGCAGTATTTT. Its protein product is CASSPLAVSTDTQYF.

The chain couples TRBV6-6 to TRBJ2-7; 13 nucleotides align to TRBD2. This CDR3 spans 14 amino acids. The germline V gene encodes CDR1 MNHNY and CDR2 SVGAGI (reference sequence). The V and J ends lost 5 bases and 6 bases, in that order; junction bases with no gene match: 4. DNA of the CDR3: TGTGCCAGCAGTCCTAGGACTAGCGGGGGCGAGCAGTACTTC. As protein: CASSPRTSGGEQYF.

J is TRBJ1-2 and V is TRBV28, with D possibly TRBD1 on 6 matching bases. V lost 6 bases, J lost 8 bases, and 16 bases lay in between. In germline, CDR1 is MDHEN, CDR2 SYDVKM. The CDR3 has 13 amino acids. CDR3 sequence reads: CASSRQEARGYTF. DNA for the CDR3: TGTGCCAGCAGCCGACAGGAGGCGAGGGGCTACACCTTC.

This clone was found once. This chain links TRBV13 with TRBJ1-1; maybe TRBD1 (5 bases). Germline assignment: CDR1 PRHDT and CDR2 FYEKMQ (reference sequence). The ends were cut back, 4 bases at V and 0 bases at J, with 12 bases in the middle. The CDR3 is 15 amino acids. The CDR3 DNA reads as TGTGCCAGCAGCTCCTGGGGCGAAATGAACACTGAAGCTTTCTTT. It encodes CASSSWGEMNTEAFF.

The CDR3 reads CASGPGQGANEQFF. CDR3 nucleotide sequence: TGTGCTAGTGGCCCCGGACAGGGGGCCAATGAGCAGTTCTTC. The chain uses TRBV12-5 and TRBJ2-1; 11 positions match TRBD1. The junction had 4 bases not matched to a gene; V was cut back by 6 bases and J by 6 bases. Germline-derived CDR1 and CDR2 are LGHNT and FRNRAP. The CDR3 loop spans 14 amino acids. The entire variable domain, with the rest obtained from reference TRBV12-5 and TRBJ2-1, is as follows: DARVTQTPRHKVTEMGQEVTMRCQPILGHNTVFWYRQTMMQGLELLAYFRNRAPLDDSGMPKDRFSAEMPDATLATLKIQPSEPRDSAVYFCASGPGQGANEQFFGPGTRLTVL.

The CDR3 here is CASSYSAVSGNTIYF. DNA of the CDR3: TGTGCCAGCAGTTACTCAGCCGTCTCTGGAAACACCATATATTTT. The rearrangement uses TRBV6-5 and TRBJ1-3, with no clear D. This CDR3 has 15 residues. Germline values: CDR1 MNHEY, CDR2 SVGAGI. The V end was cut by 0 bases, the J end by 0 bases, with 6 bases between.

The chain recombines TRBV6-6 with TRBJ2-7; D is possibly TRBD1 (6 bases). V dropped 4 bases and J dropped 5 bases, with 18 bases sitting between them. CDR1 and CDR2 (germline): MNHNY, SVGAGI (reference sequence). There are 15 residues in the CDR3. The CDR3 DNA is TGTGCCAGCAGTTCCCTTGGACAGTCAGTCGACGAGCAGTACTTC. Its protein is CASSSLGQSVDEQYF.

The chain uses TRBV5-8 and TRBJ1-3; D possibly corresponds to TRBD1 (6 bases). CDR1 and CDR2 from the germline V gene are SGHTS and YDEGEE. The germline V and J ends were trimmed by 5 bases and 1 base, with 10 bases remaining between them. The CDR3 spans 14 residues. This CDR3 reads CASSLQGSGNTIYF. The CDR3 nucleotides read TGTGCCAGCAGTTTACAGGGATCTGGAAACACCATATATTTT. Complete variable domain (other parts from reference TRBV5-8 and TRBJ1-3): EAGVTQSPTHLIKTRGQQATLRCSPISGHTSVYWYQQALGLGLQFLLWYDEGEERNRGNFPPRFSGRQFPNYSSELNVNALELEDSALYLCASSLQGSGNTIYFGEGSWLTVV.

This sequence joins TRBV19 and TRBJ1-5; TRBD1 aligns across 9 bases. This CDR3 comprises 16 residues. Germline loops: CDR1 LNHDA, CDR2 SQIVND (reference sequence). V gave up 6 bases and J gave up 1 base; unmatched junction bases: 7. The CDR3 DNA sequence: TGTGCCAGTAGAGGACAGGGGATTAGGAGCAATCAGCCCCAGCATTTT. It is translated as CASRGQGIRSNQPQHF.

CDR3 region: CASSRPAGTQYF. As DNA, the CDR3 is TGTGCCAGCAGCCGCCCCGCGGGTACGCAGTATTTT. V gene TRBV11-2 combines with J gene TRBJ2-3, with D perhaps matching TRBD2 (5 bases). CDR1 and CDR2 from the germline V gene are SGHAT and FQNNGV. The CDR3 is made up of 12 amino acids. Trimming shortened V by 5 bases and J by 8 bases, and 11 bases separated the two germline ends. Full variable domain (missing parts from reference TRBV11-2 and TRBJ2-3): EAGVAQSPRYKIIEKRQSVAFWCNPISGHATLYWYQQILGQGPKLLIQFQNNGVVDDSQLPKDRFSAERLKGVDSTLKIQPAKLEDSAVYLCASSRPAGTQYFGPGTRLTVL.

The CDR3 loop reads CSVPREGSYEQYF. DNA of the CDR3: TGCAGCGTACCCAGGGAGGGCTCCTACGAGCAGTACTTC. The gene calls are TRBV29-1 and TRBJ2-7; 7 bases are shared with TRBD2. CDR3 length: 13 residues. J lost 0 bases, V lost 6 bases, and 5 bases had no gene match. Germline CDR1 reads SQVTM; CDR2 reads ANQGSEA.

V gene TRBV7-2 combines with J gene TRBJ2-1; TRBD2 matches 8 bases. Germline V gene data show CDR1 as SGHTA and CDR2 as FQGNSA. V was clipped by 2 bases and J by 6 bases; unmatched bases: 15. This CDR3 comprises 18 residues. CDR3 in amino acids: CASSLIYGTRWAGNEQFF. The CDR3 DNA reads TGTGCCAGCAGCTTAATTTATGGGACTAGGTGGGCTGGCAATGAGCAGTTCTTC.

V is TRBV7-2 and J is TRBJ1-5, with 7 positions matching TRBD1. This CDR3 has 16 amino acids. V lost 5 bases to trimming and J lost 3 bases; unmatched junction nucleotides: 10. Germline V gene data show CDR1 as SGHTA and CDR2 as FQGNSA. In nucleotides, the CDR3 is TGTGCCAGCAGCCCTCTCCCGGGACAGTCCAATCAGCCCCAGCATTTT. This translates into CASSPLPGQSNQPQHF.

The chain is built from TRBV9 and TRBJ1-1, with 7 bases matching TRBD1. Trimming took 6 bases from V and 1 from J; bases not matched to a gene: 6. CDR3 length: 14 residues. CDR1 is SGDLS, CDR2 YYNGEE, per germline. In nucleotides, the CDR3 is TGTGCCAGCAACCTCGGACAGGAGAACACTGAAGCTTTCTTT. It is translated as CASNLGQENTEAFF.

This clone appeared once. The CDR3 region has the DNA TGTGCCAGCGAAAGGAGTCCCTACGAGCAGTACTTC. Translating gives CASERSPYEQYF. The chain combines TRBV7-2 with TRBJ2-7, with D hard to call. CDR3 length: 12 amino acids. Germline V CDR1 and CDR2: SGHTA, FQGNSA. With 8 bases removed from V and 2 bases from J, the gap between germline ends came to 10 bases.

The CDR3 DNA is TGTGCCAGCAGCTCAAGACAGGGGGGTACCTACGAGCAGTACTTC. This gives the protein CASSSRQGGTYEQYF. V usage is TRBV7-6 and J usage is TRBJ2-7; 9 nucleotides match TRBD1. The germline V gene has CDR1 SGHVS and CDR2 FNYEAQ. This CDR3 has 15 residues. The V segment lost 4 bases and the J segment 2 bases; nucleotides outside the gene matches: 6.

CDR3 amino acids: CASSLDGTGNQPQHF. As DNA, the CDR3 is TGCGCCAGCAGCTTGGACGGGACAGGGAACCAGCCCCAGCATTTT. J is TRBJ1-5 and V is TRBV5-1; TRBD1 matches at 9 bases. The junction had 5 bases not matched to a gene; V was cut back by 0 bases and J by 7 bases. CDR1 is SGHRS, CDR2 YFSETQ, per germline. The CDR3 spans 15 residues. The whole variable domain, remainder taken from reference TRBV5-1 and TRBJ1-5, is KAGVTQTPRYLIKTRGQQVTLSCSPISGHRSVSWYQQTPGQGLQFLFEYFSETQRNKGNFPGRFSGRQFSNSRSEMNVSTLELGDSALYLCASSLDGTGNQPQHFGDGTRLSIL.

This rearrangement joins TRBV4-3 to TRBJ1-6; 7 bases map to TRBD1. V dropped 0 bases and J dropped 10; count of bases not matched to a gene: 15. CDR1 and CDR2 from the germline V gene are LGHNA and YSLEER. CDR3 length: 18 residues. The CDR3 here is CASSQDQSLGQPRSPLHF. CDR3 nucleotide sequence: TGCGCCAGCAGCCAAGATCAAAGTCTGGGACAGCCTAGATCACCCCTCCACTTT.

The J gene is TRBJ2-3, the V gene TRBV29-1; no clear D gene. CDR1 SQVTM and CDR2 ANQGSEA come from the germline V gene. The V end was cut by 1 base, the J end by 0 bases, with 11 bases between. The CDR3 consists of 15 residues. This CDR3 reads CSVEGFKSSTDTQYF. CDR3 sequence (DNA): TGCAGCGTTGAAGGATTTAAAAGCAGCACAGATACGCAGTATTTT.